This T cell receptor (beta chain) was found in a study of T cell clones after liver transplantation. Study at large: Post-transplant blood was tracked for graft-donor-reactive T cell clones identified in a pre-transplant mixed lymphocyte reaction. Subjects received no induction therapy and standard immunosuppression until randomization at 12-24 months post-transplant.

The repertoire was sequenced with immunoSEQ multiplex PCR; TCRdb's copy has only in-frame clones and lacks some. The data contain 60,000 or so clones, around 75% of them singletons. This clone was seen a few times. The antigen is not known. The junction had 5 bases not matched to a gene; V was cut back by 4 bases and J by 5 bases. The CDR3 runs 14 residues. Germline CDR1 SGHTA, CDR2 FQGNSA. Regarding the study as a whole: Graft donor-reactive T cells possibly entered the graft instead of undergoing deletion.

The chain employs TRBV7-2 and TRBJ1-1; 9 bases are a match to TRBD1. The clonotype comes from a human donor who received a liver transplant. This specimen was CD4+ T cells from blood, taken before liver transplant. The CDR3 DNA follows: TGTGCCAGCAGCTCCCTCGGACAGGGGACTGAAGCTTTCTTT. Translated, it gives CASSSLGQGTEAFF.